The 25 T cell receptor beta chains reported below all come from one sample, sequenced in a study of tissue T cells after allogeneic stem cell transplantation. Generated by immunoSEQ multiplex PCR, the TCRdb table keeps only in-frame clones and is missing some. Counted here are 2,000 to 2,500 clones, 60% to 75% occurring once; the ten biggest clones make up less than 3.5%. The sequencing sample was made of gut tissue. The receptors were gathered from a female BALB/c mouse in good health. As its MHC haplotype, the strain has H2-d.

This clone was picked up a small number of times. Here the gene names and germline are mouse. The read halts 1 residue ahead of the CDR3 end, with the missing end drawn from the germline J gene. The chain recombines TRBV13-2 with TRBJ1-3; 7 nucleotides agree with TRBD1. This CDR3 region has 15 residues. V lost 2 bases, J lost 0 bases, and 2 bases stayed unmatched. Per the germline V gene, CDR1 is NNHNN and CDR2 is SYGAGS (reference sequence). The CDR3 spells CASGDRGNSGNTLYF. The DNA read from the CDR3 is TGTGCCAGCGGTGACAGGGGGAATTCTGGAAATACGCTCTAT.

As regards this clone: Gene names follow the mouse nomenclature. Coverage ceases 1 residue before the CDR3 finishes, and the germline J gene fills in the end. V and J are TRBV13-2 and TRBJ2-5, with TRBD1 as a possible D gene (6 bases). The length of the CDR3 is 14 residues. Germline V gives CDR1 NNHNN, CDR2 SYGAGS (reference sequence). The V and J ends lost 3 bases and 0 bases respectively, with 8 bases between them. The CDR3 bases that were read are TGTGCCAGCGGTGGGGACAATAACCAAGACACCCAGTAC. It yields the protein CASGGDNNQDTQY. The full CDR3 is CASGGDNNQDTQYF.

This clone appeared once. Gene names and germline refer to mouse. The read ends 1 residue shy of where the CDR3 ends; the end is completed using the germline J gene. The rearrangement joins TRBV13-2 to TRBJ2-4, with 14 nucleotides matching TRBD2. Germline CDR1 NNHNN, CDR2 SYGAGS (reference sequence). With 3 bases clipped from V and 6 bases from J, the junction kept 3 bases outside the gene matches. The CDR3 totals 15 residues. CDR3 DNA (partial): TGTGCCAGCGGTGGGGGACTGGGGGGGCTTAACACCTTGTAC. This translates into CASGGGLGGLNTLY. The whole CDR3 sequence is CASGGGLGGLNTLYF.

A word on this clone: Gene names and germline match the mouse. The CDR3 sequence: CAWSPRGEVFF. The CDR3 bases that were read are TGTGCCTGGAGTCCCAGGGGAGAAGTCTTC. The rearrangement links TRBV31 to TRBJ1-1; D perhaps matches TRBD1 (6 bases). The sequenced fragment ends 1 residue before the CDR3 boundary, so the rest is inferred from the germline J gene. V was cut by 1 base and J by 7 bases, with 7 bases left in between. Germline lookup yields CDR1 GKSSPN and CDR2 SITVG. The CDR3 has 11 amino acids.

This clone was found a few times. Gene names and germline refer to mouse. The read halts 1 residue ahead of the CDR3 end, with the missing end drawn from the germline J gene. The chain couples TRBV3 to TRBJ2-7; the match to TRBD1 covers 8 bases. The CDR3 runs to 12 residues. V lost 3 bases and J lost 6; bases outside the gene matches: 1. Germline CDR1 reads SNHLY; CDR2 reads FYNGKV (reference sequence). The sequenced CDR3 bases are TGTGCCAGCAGCTTGGACAGGGTTGAACAGTAC. As protein: CASSLDRVEQY. Given in full, the CDR3 is CASSLDRVEQYF.

A remark on this clone: Gene names refer to mouse genes. The CDR3 spells CAWSLGGNTLYF. The part of the CDR3 DNA that was read is TGTGCCTGGAGTCTAGGGGGAAATACGCTCTAT. V gene TRBV31 combines with J gene TRBJ1-3, with D unresolved. The sequenced fragment ends 1 residue before the CDR3 boundary, so the rest is inferred from the germline J gene. Trimming cost V 0 bases and J 4 bases, with 4 bases left between them. There are 12 residues in the CDR3. Germline V CDR1 and CDR2: GKSSPN, SITVG.

Concerning this clone: All gene names here are mouse names. The CDR3 extends 1 residue past the end of the read, so its final part is completed from the germline J gene. This chain uses TRBV31 with TRBJ2-3, with a weak D call TRBD1 (6 bases). Germline lookup yields CDR1 GKSSPN and CDR2 SITVG. This CDR3 has 14 amino acids. V was clipped by 0 bases and J by 0 bases, with 7 bases between them. The CDR3 reads CAWSLQGSAETLYF. The CDR3 DNA, read in part, is TGTGCCTGGAGTCTTCAGGGGAGTGCAGAAACGCTGTAT.

In regard to this clone: The gene symbols are mouse symbols. The observed sequence ends 1 residue before the CDR3 terminus, with the missing tail filled in from the germline J gene. The genes are TRBV13-2 and TRBJ2-7; TRBD2 matches 12 bases. Germline V lookup: CDR1 NNHNN, CDR2 SYGAGS (reference sequence). This CDR3 has 15 residues. V trimming: 5 bases; J trimming: 1 base; junction bases outside the gene matches: 4. CDR3 residues: CASGPGLGGSYEQYF. The sequenced CDR3 bases are TGTGCCAGCGGACCGGGACTGGGGGGATCCTATGAACAGTAC.

This clone showed up just a few times. Gene names and germline refer to mouse. The observed sequence ends 1 residue before the CDR3 terminus, with the missing tail filled in from the germline J gene. This rearrangement joins TRBV19 to TRBJ1-3; TRBD1 aligns across 8 bases. J gave up 0 bases and V 7 bases, and 6 bases lay outside the gene matches. Germline CDR1 reads FNHDT; CDR2 reads SITEND (reference sequence). CDR3 size: 15 residues. Incomplete CDR3 DNA: TGTGCCAGCGGAAGACAGGGGTATTCTGGAAATACGCTCTAT. It is translated as CASGRQGYSGNTLY. The full CDR3 protein is CASGRQGYSGNTLYF.

Of note for this clone: The gene names given are mouse names. The DNA ends 1 residue before the CDR3 does, and the rest of the CDR3 is filled in from the germline J gene. The chain combines TRBV29 with TRBJ2-4, with 8 bases matching TRBD2. CDR3 size: 14 residues. The V gene's germline CDR1 is MSHET and CDR2 SYDVDS. J was trimmed by 3 bases and V by 2 bases; bases with no gene match: 1. The part of the CDR3 DNA that was read is TGTGCTAGCAGTTTAGGGGGGGGCCAAAACACCTTGTAC. It encodes CASSLGGGQNTLY. The full CDR3 protein reads CASSLGGGQNTLYF.

In regard to this clone: The listed genes are named as in mouse. With the read ending 1 residue before the CDR3 end, the germline J gene is used to fill in that end. The chain couples TRBV14 to TRBJ1-1; 7 bases agree with TRBD1. The junction had 4 bases not matched to a gene; V was cut back by 5 bases and J by 3 bases. The CDR3 has 13 amino acids. Germline lookup yields CDR1 SGHDT and CDR2 FRDEAV. CDR3 region: CASSRDRDTEVFF. The sequenced part of the CDR3 DNA is TGTGCCAGCAGCAGGGACAGAGACACAGAAGTCTTC.

This clone was picked up one time. Gene names follow the mouse nomenclature. The read terminates 1 residue ahead of where the CDR3 ends, so the germline J gene completes it. The chain is built from TRBV13-2 and TRBJ2-2, with 8 bases aligning to TRBD2. J lost 2 bases, V lost 3 bases, and 3 bases had no gene match. CDR3 length: 15 amino acids. From germline, CDR1 is NNHNN and CDR2 SYGAGS (reference sequence). The CDR3 here is CASGAWGGNTGQLYF. The DNA read from the CDR3 is TGTGCCAGCGGTGCTTGGGGGGGGAACACCGGGCAGCTCTAC.

With respect to this clone: All gene names here are mouse names. Sequencing ends 1 residue short of the CDR3 end; the germline J gene provides the rest. The rearrangement uses TRBV20 and TRBJ1-1; a weak D match, TRBD1 (5 bases). CDR3 length: 13 residues. CDR1 and CDR2 from the germline V gene are GFQATS and STVNSAI. Trimming stripped 0 bases from V and 11 bases from J, with 16 bases between. This CDR3 is CGARDWAGRDVFF. The part of the CDR3 DNA that was read is TGTGGTGCTAGGGATTGGGCAGGGAGAGACGTCTTC.

Notes on this clone: Gene names follow the mouse nomenclature. The CDR3 sequence is CGARGFNTGQLYF. CDR3 DNA, as far as it was read: TGTGGTGCTAGAGGATTTAACACCGGGCAGCTCTAC. This chain connects TRBV20 to TRBJ2-2; the D is unclear. Sequencing ends 1 residue short of the CDR3 end; the germline J gene provides the rest. The length of the CDR3 is 13 residues. The germline V gene has CDR1 GFQATS and CDR2 STVNSAI. Trimming took off 3 bases at V and 2 bases at J, with 7 bases between the two ends.

With regard to this clone: Here the gene names and germline are mouse. The read stops 1 residue short of the end of the CDR3; the missing end is completed from the germline J gene. The chain links TRBV16 to TRBJ1-1, with D tentatively TRBD1 (6 bases). V was trimmed by 0 bases and J by 4 bases, leaving 6 bases between them. This CDR3 has 13 amino acids. Per germline, CDR1 SGHSA and CDR2 FRNQAP. CDR3 residues: CASSLEDSTEVFF. The DNA read from the CDR3 is TGTGCAAGCAGCTTAGAGGACAGCACAGAAGTCTTC. Filled out from reference TRBV16 and TRBJ1-1, the complete variable domain reads NAGVIQTPRHKVTGKGQEATLWCEPISGHSAVFWYRQTIVQGLEFLTYFRNQAPIDDSGMPKERFSAQMPNQSHSTLKIQSTQPQDSAVYLCASSLEDSTEVFFGKGTRLTVV.

For this clone: Each gene name is a mouse one. The read ends 1 residue shy of where the CDR3 ends; the end is completed using the germline J gene. The genes are TRBV31 and TRBJ2-3; 10 bases are shared with TRBD2. Germline CDR1 reads GKSSPN; CDR2 reads SITVG. The CDR3 totals 15 residues. V lost 3 bases to trimming and J lost 2 bases; unmatched junction nucleotides: 5. The covered CDR3 bases are TGTGCCTGGAGAGGACTGGGGGACTATGCAGAAACGCTGTAT. Amino acid sequence: CAWRGLGDYAETLY. The whole CDR3 reads CAWRGLGDYAETLYF.

In regard to this clone: Gene names and germline match the mouse. The CDR3 end is not reached by the read, which stops 1 residue before it; the germline J gene fills it in. The gene calls are TRBV20 and TRBJ1-2, with D possibly matching TRBD1 (6 bases). The germline CDR1 and CDR2 sequences are GFQATS and STVNSAI. Trimming took off 3 bases at V and 0 bases at J, with 11 bases between the two ends. The CDR3 length is 14 residues. The sequenced part of the CDR3 DNA is TGTGGTGCTAGCTCCGGGACACCAAACTCCGACTACACC. Its protein product is CGASSGTPNSDYT. The whole CDR3 reads CGASSGTPNSDYTF.

About this clone itself: Genes and germline are mouse. The read is 1 residue too short to cover the CDR3 end, so that end is filled in from the germline J gene. V is TRBV5 and J is TRBJ2-1, with TRBD1 matching over 9 bases. V shed 0 bases and J 5 bases; nucleotides not matched to a gene: 5. The germline V gene has CDR1 LGHNA and CDR2 YNLKQL (reference sequence). The CDR3 runs to 16 residues. The sequenced CDR3 bases are TGTGCCAGCAGCCAAGAAGTCCGGGACAGGGATGCTGAGCAGTTC. This gives the protein CASSQEVRDRDAEQF. The whole CDR3 is CASSQEVRDRDAEQFF.

About this clone: Genes and germline are mouse. The read is 1 residue too short to cover the CDR3 end, so that end is filled in from the germline J gene. The rearrangement joins TRBV13-2 to TRBJ2-7, with 8 bases lining up with TRBD2. In germline, CDR1 is NNHNN, CDR2 SYGAGS (reference sequence). This CDR3 region has 14 residues. V dropped 0 bases and J dropped 5; count of bases not matched to a gene: 4. The sequenced part of the CDR3 DNA is TGTGCCAGCGGTGATGCGGCCTGGGGGGATGAACAGTAC. Its translation is CASGDAAWGDEQY. The entire CDR3 is CASGDAAWGDEQYF.

Notes on this clone: Genes and germline come from the mouse. The CDR3 end falls 1 residue outside the read, so it is completed with the germline J gene. V is TRBV13-2 and J is TRBJ2-3; D is perhaps TRBD1 (6 bases). V was pared by 4 bases and J by 0 bases, with 9 bases between. The length of the CDR3 is 14 residues. CDR1 and CDR2 (germline): NNHNN, SYGAGS (reference sequence). The CDR3 spells CASGYRASAETLYF. CDR3 DNA (partial): TGTGCCAGCGGTTACAGGGCTAGTGCAGAAACGCTGTAT.

In the case of this clone: Here the gene names and germline are mouse. The read is 1 residue too short to cover the CDR3 end, so that end is filled in from the germline J gene. The J gene is TRBJ2-5, the V gene TRBV20; 7 positions match TRBD2. Unmatched junction bases numbered 1, after V lost 3 bases and J lost 1 base. The CDR3 runs 13 residues. Germline loops: CDR1 GFQATS, CDR2 STVNSAI. The DNA read from the CDR3 is TGTGGTGCTAGTTGGGGGGACCAAGACACCCAGTAC. Translation gives CGASWGDQDTQY. The CDR3, in full, reads CGASWGDQDTQYF.

As to this clone: The genes are named according to mouse. The sequenced fragment ends 1 residue before the CDR3 boundary, so the rest is inferred from the germline J gene. V usage is TRBV2 and J usage is TRBJ1-5, with 10 bases aligning to TRBD1. CDR3 length: 15 amino acids. Trimming removed 4 bases from V and 3 bases from J; junction bases left unmatched: 3. Germline loops: CDR1 LGHNA, CDR2 YSYQKL. The DNA read from the CDR3 is TGTGCCAGCAGCCGCAGGGACAGGGGCAACCAGGCTCCGCTT. It translates to CASSRRDRGNQAPL. The whole CDR3 sequence is CASSRRDRGNQAPLF. The full variable domain, with the rest looked up from reference TRBV2 and TRBJ1-5, is DPKIIQKPKYLVAVTGSEKILICEQYLGHNAMYWYRQSAKKPLEFMFSYSYQKLMDNQTASSRFQPQSSKKNHLDLQITALKPDDSATYFCASSRRDRGNQAPLFGEGTRLSVL.

As to this clone: Gene labels here are mouse ones. Read sequence stops 1 residue before the CDR3 end, and the germline J gene provides the missing end. The gene calls are TRBV1 and TRBJ2-4, with D perhaps matching TRBD1 (5 bases). This CDR3 is 14 amino acids long. Trimming pared 0 bases from V and 5 bases from J, leaving 9 bases between. CDR1 and CDR2 (germline): NSQYPW, LRSPGD (reference sequence). The CDR3 loop is CTCSADSQGNTLYF. CDR3 DNA, as far as it was read: TGCACCTGCAGTGCAGATTCCCAGGGAAACACCTTGTAC.

With regard to this clone: All gene names here are mouse names. The CDR3 goes on 1 residue after the read ends, and that part is filled in from the germline J gene. V gene TRBV20 combines with J gene TRBJ2-7; the match to TRBD1 covers 11 bases. Looked up from germline, CDR1 is GFQATS and CDR2 is STVNSAI. V shed 6 bases and J 5 bases; nucleotides not matched to a gene: 6. The CDR3 spans 13 residues. CDR3: CGARTGGAHEQYF. The CDR3 DNA, read in part, is TGTGGTGCGCGGACAGGGGGCGCCCATGAACAGTAC.

This clone was observed a handful of times. Any gene name here is a mouse gene name. The CDR3 end lies 1 residue beyond the end of the read and is filled in from the germline J gene. This sequence joins TRBV17 and TRBJ1-4; 12 nucleotides match TRBD1. V lost 3 bases, J lost 7 bases, and 3 bases stayed unmatched. Germline CDR1 is MNHDT and CDR2 is YYDKIL. This CDR3 spans 15 amino acids. CDR3 sequence: CASSSRDRGRERLFF. CDR3 DNA, as far as it was read: TGTGCTAGCAGTAGCCGGGACAGGGGGCGCGAAAGATTATTT.